Shown below are 6 T cell receptor beta chains from a single sample sequenced in a study of tumor and adjacent non-tumor tissue in lung cancer. The library came from three nested PCR rounds adapted from ARM-PCR protocols. From the multiplex PCR reads, TCRdb called clonotypes with MiXCR, one entry per CDR3 protein. Of some 84,000 distinct CDR3 sequences listed, around 57% are singletons. The template was RNA from unsorted bulk tissue. Sequencing was done on a sample of lung tumor tissue. These receptors all come from an older man with non-small cell lung cancer.

Concerning this clonotype: A read error may be the cause here, since a much bigger clone is one base away. Because it lacks the conserved phenylalanine or tryptophan at the end, this CDR3 is likely a read error. The chain recombines TRBV28 with TRBJ2-7; tentatively, D is TRBD1 (6 bases). Germline assignment: CDR1 MDHEN and CDR2 SYDVKM. Trimming stripped 5 bases from V and 2 bases from J, with 10 bases between. CDR3 length equals 13 residues. CDR3 nucleotide sequence: TGTGCCAGCAGTACAGGACAGACCTACGAGCAGTACATC. It yields the protein CASSTGQTYEQYI.

As for this clonotype: This sequence may be a read error, since a much larger clone differs from it by one base. V and J are TRBV6-6 and TRBJ2-3; D unclear. CDR1 is MNHNY, CDR2 SVGAGI, per germline (reference sequence). The CDR3 spans 12 residues. Trimming took 6 bases from V and 4 from J, leaving 8 bases between them. The CDR3: CASSTSSDTQYF. CDR3 nucleotide sequence: TGTGCCAGCAGCACGAGCTCAGATACGCAGTATTTT.

This clonotype came up many times. This sequence joins TRBV6-6 and TRBJ2-1, with 8 bases aligning to TRBD1. J lost 6 bases, V lost 0 bases, and 16 bases had no gene match. The germline gives CDR1 MNHNY, CDR2 SVGAGI (reference sequence). This CDR3 is 19 amino acids long. CDR3: CASSYSSLQGDSKVNEQFF. The CDR3 nucleotides read TGTGCCAGCAGTTACTCGAGCCTACAGGGGGACTCAAAGGTCAATGAGCAGTTCTTC.

A word on this clonotype: A read error may account for a junction end that differs from germline. V is TRBV7-8 and J is TRBJ2-5; D might be TRBD1 or TRBD2, each matching 6 bases. Per germline, CDR1 SGHVS and CDR2 FQNEAQ. The CDR3 runs to 16 residues. CDR3 nucleotide sequence: TGTGCCAACAGCTCCCCCCTAGGGGGGTTGATAGAGACCCAGTACTTC. Amino acids: CANSSPLGGLIETQYF.

The sample holds a few counts of this clonotype. With a much larger clone just one base away, this may be a read error. This chain uses TRBV5-1 with TRBJ2-2, with D perhaps given as TRBD1 or TRBD2 (5 bases each). The CDR3 is 17 amino acids. Germline V gene lookup returns CDR1 SGHRS and CDR2 YFSETQ. V dropped 2 bases and J dropped 4 bases, with 18 bases sitting between them. The CDR3 spells CASSLLTPGTITGELFF. In nucleotides, the CDR3 is TGCGCCAGCAGCTTACTGACCCCCGGGACGATCACCGGGGAGCTGTTTTTT.

This clonotype is medium-sized. V and J are TRBV29-1 and TRBJ1-1; D unresolved. Trimming shortened V by 4 bases and J by 6 bases, and 12 bases separated the two germline ends. The CDR3 spans 12 residues. The germline CDR1 and CDR2 sequences are SQVTM and ANQGSEA. The CDR3 DNA is TGCAGCGTTGGTCTTACGGGGTCTGAAGCTTTCTTT. It is translated as CSVGLTGSEAFF.